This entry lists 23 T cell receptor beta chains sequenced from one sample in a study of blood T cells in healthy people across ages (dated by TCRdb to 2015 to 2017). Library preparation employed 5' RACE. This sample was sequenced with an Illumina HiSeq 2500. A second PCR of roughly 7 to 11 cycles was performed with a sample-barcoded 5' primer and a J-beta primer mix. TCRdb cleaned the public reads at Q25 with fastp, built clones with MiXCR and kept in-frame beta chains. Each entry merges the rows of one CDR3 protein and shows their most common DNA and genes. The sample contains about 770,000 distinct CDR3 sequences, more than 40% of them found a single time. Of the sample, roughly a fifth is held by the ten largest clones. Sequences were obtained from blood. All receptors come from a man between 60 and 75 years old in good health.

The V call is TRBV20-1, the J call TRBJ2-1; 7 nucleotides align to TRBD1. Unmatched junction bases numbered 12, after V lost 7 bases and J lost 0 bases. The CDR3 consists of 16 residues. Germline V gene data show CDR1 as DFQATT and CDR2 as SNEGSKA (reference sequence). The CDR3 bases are TGCAGTGTCGAGACAGGGAAACCGGACTCCTACAATGAGCAGTTCTTC. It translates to CSVETGKPDSYNEQFF.

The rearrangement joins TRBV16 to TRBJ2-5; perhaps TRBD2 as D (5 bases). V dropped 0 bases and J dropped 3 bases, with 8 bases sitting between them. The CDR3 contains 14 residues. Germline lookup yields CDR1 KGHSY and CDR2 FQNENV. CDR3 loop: CASSQSRVKETQYF. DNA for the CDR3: TGTGCCAGCAGCCAATCGAGGGTGAAAGAGACCCAGTACTTC.

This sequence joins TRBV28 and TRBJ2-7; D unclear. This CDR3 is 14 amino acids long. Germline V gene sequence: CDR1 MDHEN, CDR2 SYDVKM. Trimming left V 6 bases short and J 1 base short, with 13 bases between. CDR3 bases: TGTGCCAGCAGGGATGTGGTAGCATCCTACGAGCAGTACTTC. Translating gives CASRDVVASYEQYF. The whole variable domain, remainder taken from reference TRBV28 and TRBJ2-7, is DVKVTQSSRYLVKRTGEKVFLECVQDMDHENMFWYRQDPGLGLRLIYFSYDVKMKEKGDIPEGYSVSREKKERFSLILESASTNQTSMYLCASRDVVASYEQYFGPGTRLTVT.

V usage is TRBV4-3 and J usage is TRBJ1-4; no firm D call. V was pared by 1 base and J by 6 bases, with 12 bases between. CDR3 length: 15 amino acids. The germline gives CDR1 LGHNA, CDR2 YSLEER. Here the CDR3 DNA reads TGCGCCAGCAGCCAAGTGATTGGGTCCCATGAAAAACTGTTTTTT. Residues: CASSQVIGSHEKLFF.

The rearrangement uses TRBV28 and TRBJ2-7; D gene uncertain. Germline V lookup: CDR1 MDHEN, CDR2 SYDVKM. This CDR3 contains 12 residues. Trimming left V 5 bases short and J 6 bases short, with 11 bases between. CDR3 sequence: CASSNPQAEQYF. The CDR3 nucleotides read TGTGCCAGCAGTAACCCCCAGGCCGAGCAGTACTTC. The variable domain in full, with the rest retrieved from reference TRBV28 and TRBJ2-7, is DVKVTQSSRYLVKRTGEKVFLECVQDMDHENMFWYRQDPGLGLRLIYFSYDVKMKEKGDIPEGYSVSREKKERFSLILESASTNQTSMYLCASSNPQAEQYFGPGTRLTVT.

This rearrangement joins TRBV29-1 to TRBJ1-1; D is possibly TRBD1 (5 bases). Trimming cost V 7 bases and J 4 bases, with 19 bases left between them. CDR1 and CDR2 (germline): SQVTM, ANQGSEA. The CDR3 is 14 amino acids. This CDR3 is CSGGDRGRGTEAFF. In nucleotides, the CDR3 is TGCAGCGGTGGGGATCGGGGAAGGGGCACTGAAGCTTTCTTT. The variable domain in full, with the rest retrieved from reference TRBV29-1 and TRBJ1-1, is SAVISQKPSRDICQRGTSLTIQCQVDSQVTMMFWYRQQPGQSLTLIATANQGSEATYESGFVIDKFPISRPNLTFSTLTVSNMSPEDSSIYLCSGGDRGRGTEAFFGQGTRLTVV.

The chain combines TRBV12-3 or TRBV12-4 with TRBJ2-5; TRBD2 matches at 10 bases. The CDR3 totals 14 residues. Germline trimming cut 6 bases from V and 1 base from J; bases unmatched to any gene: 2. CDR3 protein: CASRPSGGQETQYF. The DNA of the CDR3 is TGTGCCAGCAGGCCTAGCGGGGGCCAAGAGACCCAGTACTTC.

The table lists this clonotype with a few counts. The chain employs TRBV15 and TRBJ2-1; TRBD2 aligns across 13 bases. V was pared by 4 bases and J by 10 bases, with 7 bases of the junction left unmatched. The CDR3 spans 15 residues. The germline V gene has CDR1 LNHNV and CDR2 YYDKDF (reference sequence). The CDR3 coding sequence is TGTGCCACCAGCAAACTAGCGGGGGGGCCCCGGGAGCAGTTCTTC. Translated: CATSKLAGGPREQFF. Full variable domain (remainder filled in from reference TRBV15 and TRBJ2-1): DAMVIQNPRYQVTQFGKPVTLSCSQTLNHNVMYWYQQKSSQAPKLLFHYYDKDFNNEADTPDNFQSRRPNTSFCFLDIRSPGLGDTAMYLCATSKLAGGPREQFFGPGTRLTVL.

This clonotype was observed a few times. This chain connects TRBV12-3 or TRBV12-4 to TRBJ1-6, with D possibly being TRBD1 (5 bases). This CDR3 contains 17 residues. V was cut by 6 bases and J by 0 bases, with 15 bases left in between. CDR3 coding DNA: TGTGCCAGCAGCGGCCAGGGCCTGGTCTCCTATAATTCACCCCTCCACTTT. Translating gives CASSGQGLVSYNSPLHF.

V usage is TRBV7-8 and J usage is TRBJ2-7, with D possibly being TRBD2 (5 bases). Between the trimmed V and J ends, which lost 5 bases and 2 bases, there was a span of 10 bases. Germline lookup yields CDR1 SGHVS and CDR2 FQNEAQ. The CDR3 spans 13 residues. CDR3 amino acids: CASSANGAYEQYF. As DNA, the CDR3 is TGTGCCAGCAGCGCCAACGGGGCCTACGAGCAGTACTTC.

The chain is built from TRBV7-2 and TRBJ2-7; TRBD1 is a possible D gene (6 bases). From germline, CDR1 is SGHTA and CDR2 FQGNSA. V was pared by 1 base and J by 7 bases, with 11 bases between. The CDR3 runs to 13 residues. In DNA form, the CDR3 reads TGTGCCAGCAGCTTAGTCAGGGGTGGAGAGCAGTACTTC. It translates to CASSLVRGGEQYF. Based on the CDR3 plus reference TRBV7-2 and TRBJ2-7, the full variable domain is GAGVSQSPSNKVTEKGKDVELRCDPISGHTALYWYRQSLGQGLEFLIYFQGNSAPDKSGLPSDRFSAERTGGSVSTLTIQRTQQEDSAVYLCASSLVRGGEQYFGPGTRLTVT.

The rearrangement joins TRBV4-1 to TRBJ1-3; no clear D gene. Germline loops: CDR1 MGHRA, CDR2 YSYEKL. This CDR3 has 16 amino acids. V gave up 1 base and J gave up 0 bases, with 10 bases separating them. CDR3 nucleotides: TGCGCCAGCAGCCAAGCACCCCCGGGCTCTGGAAACACCATATATTTT. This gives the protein CASSQAPPGSGNTIYF.

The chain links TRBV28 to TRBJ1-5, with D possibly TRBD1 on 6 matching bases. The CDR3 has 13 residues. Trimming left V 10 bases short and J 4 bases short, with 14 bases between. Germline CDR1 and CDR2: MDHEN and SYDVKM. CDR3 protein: CATDRTDNQPQHF. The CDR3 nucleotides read TGTGCCACCGACAGGACCGATAATCAGCCCCAGCATTTT. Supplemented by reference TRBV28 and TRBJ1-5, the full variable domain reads DVKVTQSSRYLVKRTGEKVFLECVQDMDHENMFWYRQDPGLGLRLIYFSYDVKMKEKGDIPEGYSVSREKKERFSLILESASTNQTSMYLCATDRTDNQPQHFGDGTRLSIL.

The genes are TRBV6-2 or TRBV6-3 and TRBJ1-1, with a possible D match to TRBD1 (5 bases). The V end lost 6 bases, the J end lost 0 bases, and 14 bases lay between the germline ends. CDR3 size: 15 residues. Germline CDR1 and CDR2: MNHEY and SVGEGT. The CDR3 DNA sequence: TGTGCCAGCAGGCCCAGGGAAATCATGAACACTGAAGCTTTCTTT. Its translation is CASRPREIMNTEAFF.

The CDR3 loop is CASSDGQNYGYTF. CDR3 DNA: TGTGCCAGCAGCGATGGACAGAACTATGGCTACACCTTC. This sequence joins TRBV14 and TRBJ1-2; perhaps TRBD1 as D (6 bases). CDR3 size: 13 residues. CDR1 is SGHDN, CDR2 FVKESK, per germline. V was cut by 5 bases and J by 2 bases, with 9 bases left in between. The whole variable domain, remainder taken from reference TRBV14 and TRBJ1-2, is EAGVTQFPSHSVIEKGQTVTLRCDPISGHDNLYWYRRVMGKEIKFLLHFVKESKQDESGMPNNRFLAERTGGTYSTLKVQPAELEDSGVYFCASSDGQNYGYTFGSGTRLTVV.

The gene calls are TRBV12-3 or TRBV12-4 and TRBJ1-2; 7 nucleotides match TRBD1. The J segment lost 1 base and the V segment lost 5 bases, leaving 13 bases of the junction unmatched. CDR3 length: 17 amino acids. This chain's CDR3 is CASSPRVGTEGNYGYTF. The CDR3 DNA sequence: TGTGCCAGCAGTCCCAGGGTAGGGACAGAGGGTAACTATGGCTACACCTTC.

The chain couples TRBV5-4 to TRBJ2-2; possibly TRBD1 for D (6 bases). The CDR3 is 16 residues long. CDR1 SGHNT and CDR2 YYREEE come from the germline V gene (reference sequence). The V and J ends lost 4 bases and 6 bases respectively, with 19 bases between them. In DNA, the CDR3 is TGTGCCAGCAGCAGACAACAGGGTGAATTGGCCGGGGAGCTGTTTTTT. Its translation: CASSRQQGELAGELFF.

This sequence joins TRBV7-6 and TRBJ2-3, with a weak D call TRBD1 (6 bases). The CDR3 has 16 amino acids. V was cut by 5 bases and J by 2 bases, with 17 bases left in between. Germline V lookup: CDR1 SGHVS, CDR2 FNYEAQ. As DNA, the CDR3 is TGTGCCAGCAGCCTTGTCGTGGGGGCCATCACAGATACGCAGTATTTT. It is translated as CASSLVVGAITDTQYF.

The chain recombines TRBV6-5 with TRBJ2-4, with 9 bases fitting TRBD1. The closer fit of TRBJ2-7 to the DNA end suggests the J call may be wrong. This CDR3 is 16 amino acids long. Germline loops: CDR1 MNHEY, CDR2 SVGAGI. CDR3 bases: TGTGCCAGCAGTTACCGACCGGGACAGGGACCTTACGAGCAGTACTTC. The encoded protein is CASSYRPGQGPYEQYF.

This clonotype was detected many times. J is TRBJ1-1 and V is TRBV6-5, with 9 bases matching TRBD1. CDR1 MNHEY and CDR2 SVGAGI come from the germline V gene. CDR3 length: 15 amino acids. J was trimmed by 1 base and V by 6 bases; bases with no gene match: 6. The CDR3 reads CASRLTGGRNTEAFF. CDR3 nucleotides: TGTGCCAGCAGACTGACAGGGGGTAGGAACACTGAAGCTTTCTTT.

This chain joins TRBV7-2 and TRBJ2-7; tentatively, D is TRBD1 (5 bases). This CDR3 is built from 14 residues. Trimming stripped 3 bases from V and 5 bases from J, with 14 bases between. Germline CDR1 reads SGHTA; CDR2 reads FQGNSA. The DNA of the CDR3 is TGTGCCAGCAGCTTCAGCCAGGACACCCACGAGCAGTACTTC. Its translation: CASSFSQDTHEQYF. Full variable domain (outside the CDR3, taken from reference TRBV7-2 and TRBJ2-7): GAGVSQSPSNKVTEKGKDVELRCDPISGHTALYWYRQSLGQGLEFLIYFQGNSAPDKSGLPSDRFSAERTGGSVSTLTIQRTQQEDSAVYLCASSFSQDTHEQYFGPGTRLTVT.

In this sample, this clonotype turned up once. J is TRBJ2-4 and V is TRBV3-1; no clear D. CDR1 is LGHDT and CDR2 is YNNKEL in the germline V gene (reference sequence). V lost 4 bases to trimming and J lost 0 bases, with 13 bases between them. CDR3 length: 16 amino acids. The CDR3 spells CASSPQPDKAKNIQYF. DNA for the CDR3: TGTGCCAGCAGCCCTCAGCCAGACAAAGCCAAAAACATTCAGTACTTC. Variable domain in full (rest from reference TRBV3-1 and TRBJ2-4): DTAVSQTPKYLVTQMGNDKSIKCEQNLGHDTMYWYKQDSKKFLKIMFSYNNKELIINETVPNRFSPKSPDKAHLNLHINSLELGDSAVYFCASSPQPDKAKNIQYFGAGTRLSVL.

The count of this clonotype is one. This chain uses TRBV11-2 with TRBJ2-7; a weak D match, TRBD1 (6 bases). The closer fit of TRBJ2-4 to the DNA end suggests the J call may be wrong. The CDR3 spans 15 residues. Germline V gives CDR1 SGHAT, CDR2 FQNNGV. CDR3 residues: CASSLEWGPKNIQYF. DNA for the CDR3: TGTGCCAGCAGCTTAGAGTGGGGGCCCAAAAACATTCAGTACTTC.